Listed here are 27 T cell receptor beta chains from one sample, sequenced in a study of Ad26.COV2.S vaccination and SARS-CoV-2 variants. The treatment is: some 19 received Ad26.COV2.S at low or high dose, single or two shots; several received placebo; per-sample allocation not given. Each sample was drawn 63 days after the first injection (of vaccine or placebo). Produced via immunoSEQ multiplex PCR; TCRdb's table is partial and in-frame only. The data show about 680,000 clones, 80% to 90% seen once. The source material was peripheral blood, sampled in a trial of Ad26.COV2.S vaccine versus placebo. The receptor source for this set is a person aged 18-60 years who received the Ad26.COV2.S COVID-19 vaccine or a placebo.

This rearrangement joins TRBV29-1 to TRBJ2-2; TRBD1 agrees at 10 bases. V was pared by 6 bases and J by 4 bases, with 8 bases of the junction left unmatched. The length of the CDR3 is 15 residues. Germline V lookup: CDR1 SQVTM, CDR2 ANQGSEA. The CDR3 spells CSVGRDRGSTGELFF. CDR3 in DNA: TGCAGCGTGGGGAGGGACAGGGGTTCCACCGGGGAGCTGTTTTTT.

This chain uses TRBV18 with TRBJ1-5, with 10 bases identical to TRBD1. The CDR3 runs to 16 residues. The V and J ends lost 1 base and 4 bases, in that order; junction bases with no gene match: 4. Germline CDR1 and CDR2: KGHSH and LQKENI. CDR3 coding DNA: TGTGCCAGCTCACCACGGGACAGGGGTGGGAATCAGCCCCAGCATTTT. It codes for CASSPRDRGGNQPQHF.

Notes on this clone: One end of the junction varies from germline; a read error may be responsible. J is TRBJ2-2 and V is TRBV12-3 or TRBV12-4; D is uncertain. This CDR3 is 12 amino acids long. CDR3 region: CASNLRAGELFF. In DNA, the CDR3 is TGTGCCAGCAATTTAAGGGCCGGGGAGCTGTTTTTT.

The DNA of the CDR3 is TGCGCCAGCAGCCAATTTTTGCCAGACCGTAGGGAAAAACTGTTTTTT. Translating it yields CASSQFLPDRREKLFF. V is TRBV4-1 and J is TRBJ1-4; the D is unclear. Germline V gene sequence: CDR1 MGHRA, CDR2 YSYEKL. The CDR3 sequence is 16 residues long. V lost 2 bases to trimming and J lost 8 bases, with 18 bases between them.

V gene TRBV2 combines with J gene TRBJ2-3; D not resolved. Trimming removed 6 bases at V and 1 base at J, with 11 bases between. Germline CDR1 is SNHLY and CDR2 is FYNNEI. This CDR3 is built from 14 residues. The CDR3 DNA reads TGTGCCAGCAGCCTCCCCGAAGGCACAGATACGCAGTATTTT. As protein: CASSLPEGTDTQYF.

The rearrangement joins TRBV25-1 to TRBJ2-1; D perhaps matches TRBD1 (6 bases). Germline V gene lookup returns CDR1 MGHDK and CDR2 SYGVNS. Deletions cut 5 bases from V and 6 bases from J, with 23 bases between. The CDR3 totals 17 residues. This CDR3 reads CASSLNTQGKKGNEQFF. The CDR3 bases are TGTGCCAGCAGTCTAAACACGCAGGGGAAAAAAGGCAATGAGCAGTTCTTC.

V is TRBV30 and J is TRBJ1-2; no definite D call. The germline V and J ends were trimmed by 0 bases and 5 bases, with 7 bases remaining between them. Germline V gives CDR1 GTSNPN, CDR2 SVGIG (reference sequence). The CDR3 has 12 residues. For the CDR3, the DNA is TGTGCCTGGAGTGTCGAAGGGTATGGCTACACCTTC. It translates to CAWSVEGYGYTF.

The chain recombines TRBV7-3 with TRBJ1-2, with TRBD1 matching 7 bases. V was pared by 1 base and J by 3 bases, with 2 bases of the junction left unmatched. CDR1 is SGHTA and CDR2 is FQGTGA in the germline V gene. CDR3 length equals 14 residues. CDR3 sequence: CASSLKGTDYGYTF. The DNA of the CDR3 is TGTGCCAGCAGCTTAAAGGGGACAGACTATGGCTACACCTTC.

In this sample, this clone turned up a few times. Other nucleotide sequences in the sample specify the same CDR3. This chain joins TRBV19 and TRBJ1-1; 11 nucleotides line up with TRBD1. The CDR3 has 14 residues. CDR1 is LNHDA, CDR2 SQIVND, per germline (reference sequence). V shed 8 bases and J 2 bases; nucleotides not matched to a gene: 4. The CDR3 sequence: CASRTGGKNTEAFF. CDR3 nucleotides: TGTGCCAGTCGGACAGGGGGCAAAAACACTGAAGCTTTCTTT.

In this sample, this clone turned up once. The chain combines TRBV20-1 with TRBJ2-7; 14 bases fit TRBD2. The CDR3 runs to 16 residues. CDR1 is DFQATT and CDR2 is SNEGSKA in the germline V gene (reference sequence). After removal of 3 bases from V and 5 bases from J, the junction contained 9 bases not matched to a gene. CDR3 protein: CSASRGLAGVGDEQYF. CDR3 DNA: TGCAGTGCTAGTCGGGGACTAGCGGGGGTCGGGGACGAGCAGTACTTC.

This clone came up a few times. The chain is built from TRBV4-1 and TRBJ1-6, with unresolved D. The CDR3 runs 19 residues. V was cut by 0 bases and J by 0 bases, with 15 bases left in between. Germline V gene sequence: CDR1 MGHRA, CDR2 YSYEKL. The DNA of the CDR3 is TGCGCCAGCAGCCAAGAGTCCGCCGGAAAGAGCTCCTATAATTCACCCCTCCACTTT. It is translated as CASSQESAGKSSYNSPLHF.

This chain joins TRBV5-1 and TRBJ2-5; 9 positions agree with TRBD2. CDR1 is SGHRS and CDR2 is YFSETQ in the germline V gene. CDR3 length equals 16 residues. V dropped 0 bases and J dropped 5; count of bases not matched to a gene: 8. CDR3 in amino acids: CASSLGTSVKLETQYF. CDR3 DNA sequence: TGCGCCAGCAGCTTGGGGACTAGCGTTAAATTGGAGACCCAGTACTTC.

The chain links TRBV3-1 (or the pseudogene TRBV3-2) to TRBJ1-5, with TRBD1 identical over 10 bases. V gave up 0 bases and J gave up 6 bases; unmatched junction bases: 8. The CDR3 is 17 amino acids. From germline, CDR1 is LGHDT and CDR2 YNNKEL (reference sequence). For the CDR3, the DNA is TGTGCCAGCAGCCAAGAGGGGGACAGGGGAAGGGGTCAGCCCCAGCATTTT. Its translation: CASSQEGDRGRGQPQHF.

V usage is TRBV7-8 and J usage is TRBJ2-7; 9 bases are shared with TRBD1. With V trimmed by 3 bases and J by 4 bases, 1 base remained unmatched. This CDR3 contains 13 residues. The germline V gene encodes CDR1 SGHVS and CDR2 FQNEAQ. The CDR3 sequence is CASSFGQGYEQYF. CDR3 DNA sequence: TGTGCCAGCAGCTTCGGACAGGGGTACGAGCAGTACTTC.

This clone was detected a few times. The chain recombines TRBV19 with TRBJ1-5; TRBD1 aligns across 8 bases. Germline loops: CDR1 LNHDA, CDR2 SQIVND (reference sequence). Germline trimming cut 5 bases from V and 7 bases from J; bases unmatched to any gene: 10. This CDR3 has 15 amino acids. The CDR3 DNA sequence: TGTGCCAGTAGTCTCAACGGACAGGGAGGACAGCCCCAGCATTTT. Translating gives CASSLNGQGGQPQHF.

CDR3 nucleotide sequence: TGTGCCAGTAGTATAGCACGGGACAGTAATGAAAAACTGTTTTTT. Encoded protein: CASSIARDSNEKLFF. V and J are TRBV19 and TRBJ1-4, with 7 bases fitting TRBD1. Germline V gives CDR1 LNHDA, CDR2 SQIVND (reference sequence). V shed 1 base, J shed 4 bases, and the junction held 3 bases outside the gene matches. The CDR3 has 15 residues.

V gene TRBV5-1 combines with J gene TRBJ2-7; TRBD1 matches at 10 bases. The V segment lost 4 bases and the J segment 6 bases; nucleotides outside the gene matches: 4. This CDR3 contains 13 residues. CDR1 and CDR2 (germline): SGHRS, YFSETQ. The CDR3 nucleotides read TGCGCCAGCAGCCCCGGGACAGGGGTCGAGCAGTACTTC. It codes for CASSPGTGVEQYF.

The J gene is TRBJ2-7, the V gene TRBV5-4; either TRBD1 or TRBD2 may supply D (7 bases each). This CDR3 spans 14 amino acids. The germline gives CDR1 SGHNT, CDR2 YYREEE (reference sequence). The V and J ends lost 4 bases and 4 bases respectively, with 15 bases between them. CDR3 region: CASSEQGRGYEQYF. CDR3 bases: TGTGCCAGCAGCGAACAGGGGAGGGGATACGAGCAGTACTTC.

This chain joins TRBV27 and TRBJ1-6; 9 nucleotides line up with TRBD1. The CDR3 contains 13 residues. Trimming cost V 6 bases and J 10 bases; bases outside gene matches: 4. The germline CDR1 and CDR2 sequences are MNHEY and SMNVEV (reference sequence). Here the CDR3 reads CASSRQGGSPLHF. The CDR3 bases are TGTGCCAGCAGCCGACAGGGGGGCTCACCCCTCCACTTT.

The chain is built from TRBV6-5 and TRBJ1-1, with D uncertain. The CDR3 has 11 residues. CDR1 is MNHEY and CDR2 is SVGAGI in the germline V gene. This chain's CDR3 is CGAGRNTEAFF. CDR3 sequence (DNA): TGTGGGGCTGGTCGGAACACTGAAGCTTTCTTT.

This rearrangement joins TRBV2 to TRBJ1-1; D unresolved. CDR1 and CDR2 (germline): SNHLY, FYNNEI. The CDR3 totals 14 residues. V was shortened by 3 bases and J by 1 base, with 9 bases between the two germline ends. The CDR3 loop reads CASSDPEPNTEAFF. CDR3 DNA sequence: TGTGCCAGCAGTGATCCAGAGCCGAACACTGAAGCTTTCTTT.

V gene TRBV21-1 combines with J gene TRBJ2-1; the tabulated D call, TRBD2, remains unverified against the DNA. TRBV21-1 is classified as a pseudogene. This CDR3 has 18 residues. For the CDR3, the DNA is TGTGCCAGCTGCTACAACGGGCCAGCGGGGGGGGAGCGCAATGAGCAGTTCTTC. Encoded protein: CASCYNGPAGGERNEQFF.

This chain joins TRBV27 and TRBJ1-2; no clear D gene. The germline V gene has CDR1 MNHEY and CDR2 SMNVEV (reference sequence). The CDR3 is made up of 13 amino acids. Trimming stripped 3 bases from V and 6 bases from J, with 11 bases between. DNA for the CDR3: TGTGCCAGCAGTTTCCTGGGAGAGCATGGCTACACCTTC. This codes for CASSFLGEHGYTF.

This chain joins TRBV2 and TRBJ2-3, with a tentative D call TRBD2 (5 bases). CDR1 SNHLY and CDR2 FYNNEI come from the germline V gene. The CDR3 covers 14 residues. Trimming took 8 bases from V and 0 from J, leaving 12 bases between them. CDR3 nucleotides: TGTGCCAGCCTTGGAGCGGTTAGCACAGATACGCAGTATTTT. It translates to CASLGAVSTDTQYF.

The chain employs TRBV13 and TRBJ2-7; unclear D gene. The germline gives CDR1 PRHDT, CDR2 FYEKMQ (reference sequence). This CDR3 contains 14 residues. Trimming pared 7 bases from V and 3 bases from J, leaving 16 bases between. This CDR3 is CASTRPGPNYEQYF. The CDR3 nucleotides read TGTGCCAGCACCCGACCGGGCCCTAACTACGAGCAGTACTTC.

As DNA, the CDR3 is TGTGCCAGCTCACCCCAGCTCGACAGGGTCAACGAGCAGTACTTC. Protein sequence: CASSPQLDRVNEQYF. The chain joins TRBV18 to TRBJ2-7; 7 bases align to TRBD1. The V segment lost 3 bases and the J segment 5 bases; nucleotides outside the gene matches: 10. CDR3 size: 15 residues. Germline V gene sequence: CDR1 KGHSH, CDR2 LQKENI.

This chain joins TRBV6-5 and TRBJ2-7; 11 bases are a match to TRBD2. V shed 0 bases and J 2 bases; nucleotides not matched to a gene: 3. The CDR3 has 16 amino acids. Germline lookup yields CDR1 MNHEY and CDR2 SVGAGI. Here the CDR3 DNA reads TGTGCCAGCAGTTACTCGGGTAGCGGGGGGGCCTACGAGCAGTACTTC. Its translation: CASSYSGSGGAYEQYF.